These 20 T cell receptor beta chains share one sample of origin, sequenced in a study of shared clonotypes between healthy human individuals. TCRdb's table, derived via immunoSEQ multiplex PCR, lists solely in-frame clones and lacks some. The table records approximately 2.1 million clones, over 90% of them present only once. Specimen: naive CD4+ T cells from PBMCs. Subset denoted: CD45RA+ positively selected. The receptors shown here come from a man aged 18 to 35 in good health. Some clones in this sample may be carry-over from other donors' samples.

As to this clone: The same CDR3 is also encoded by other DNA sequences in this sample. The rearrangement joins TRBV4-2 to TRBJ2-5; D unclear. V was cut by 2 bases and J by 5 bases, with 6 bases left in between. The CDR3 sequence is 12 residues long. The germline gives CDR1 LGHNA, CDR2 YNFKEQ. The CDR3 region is CASSQPLETQYF. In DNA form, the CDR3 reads TGTGCCAGCAGCCAACCACTTGAGACCCAGTACTTC.

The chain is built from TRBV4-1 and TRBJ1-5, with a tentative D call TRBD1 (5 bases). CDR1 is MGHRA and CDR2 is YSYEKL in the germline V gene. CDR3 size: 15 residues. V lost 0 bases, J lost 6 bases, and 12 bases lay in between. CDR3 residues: CASSQDWGPGQPQHF. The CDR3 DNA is TGCGCCAGCAGCCAAGATTGGGGCCCGGGTCAGCCCCAGCATTTT.

CDR3 sequence: CASSLSGVGSPDNQPQHF. The CDR3 DNA reads TGTGCCAGCAGTTTATCGGGGGTGGGGTCACCGGACAATCAGCCCCAGCATTTT. This rearrangement joins TRBV27 to TRBJ1-5; TRBD1 is a possible D gene (5 bases). V lost 0 bases to trimming and J lost 3 bases, with 18 bases between them. The germline CDR1 and CDR2 sequences are MNHEY and SMNVEV (reference sequence). This CDR3 region has 18 residues.

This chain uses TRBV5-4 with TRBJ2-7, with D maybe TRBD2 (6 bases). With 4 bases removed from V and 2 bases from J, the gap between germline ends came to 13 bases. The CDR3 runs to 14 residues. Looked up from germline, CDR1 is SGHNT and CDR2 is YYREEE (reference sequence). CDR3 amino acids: CASSGGLGTYEQYF. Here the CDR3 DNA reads TGTGCCAGCAGCGGGGGACTCGGGACCTACGAGCAGTACTTC.

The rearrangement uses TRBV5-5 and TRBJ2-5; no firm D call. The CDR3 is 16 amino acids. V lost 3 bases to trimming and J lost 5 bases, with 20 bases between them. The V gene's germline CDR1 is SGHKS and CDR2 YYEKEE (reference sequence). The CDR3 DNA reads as TGTGCCAGCAGCTGGGTCCTGACCAGTAGTTCGGAGACCCAGTACTTC. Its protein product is CASSWVLTSSSETQYF.

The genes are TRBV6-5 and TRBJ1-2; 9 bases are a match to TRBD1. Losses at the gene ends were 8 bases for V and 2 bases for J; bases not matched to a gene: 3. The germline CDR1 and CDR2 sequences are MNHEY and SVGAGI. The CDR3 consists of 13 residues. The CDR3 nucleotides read TGTGCCAGCTACAGGGGGCTGAACTATGGCTACACCTTC. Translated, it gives CASYRGLNYGYTF.

The DNA for the CDR3 is TGCGCCAGCAGCCGCCTAGCGGGAGGGCTCCCCTACGAGCAGTACTTC. Its protein product is CASSRLAGGLPYEQYF. The chain joins TRBV10-1 to TRBJ2-7, with 12 bases fitting TRBD2. Germline CDR1 reads WNHNN; CDR2 reads SYGVQD (reference sequence). After removal of 6 bases from V and 2 bases from J, the junction contained 8 bases not matched to a gene. The CDR3 runs 16 residues.

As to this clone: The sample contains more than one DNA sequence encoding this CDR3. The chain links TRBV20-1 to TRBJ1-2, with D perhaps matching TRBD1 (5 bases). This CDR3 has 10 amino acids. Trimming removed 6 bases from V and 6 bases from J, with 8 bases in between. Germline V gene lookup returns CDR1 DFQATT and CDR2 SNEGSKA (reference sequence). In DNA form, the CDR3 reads TGCAGTGCCCCCAGGGATGGCTACACCTTC. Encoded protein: CSAPRDGYTF.

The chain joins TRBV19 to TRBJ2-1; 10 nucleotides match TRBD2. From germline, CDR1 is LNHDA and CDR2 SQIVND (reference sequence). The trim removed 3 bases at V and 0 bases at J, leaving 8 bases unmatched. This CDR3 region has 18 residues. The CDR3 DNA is TGTGCCAGTAGTATTAGGGCTAGCGGGGGTAGCTCCTACAATGAGCAGTTCTTC. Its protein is CASSIRASGGSSYNEQFF.

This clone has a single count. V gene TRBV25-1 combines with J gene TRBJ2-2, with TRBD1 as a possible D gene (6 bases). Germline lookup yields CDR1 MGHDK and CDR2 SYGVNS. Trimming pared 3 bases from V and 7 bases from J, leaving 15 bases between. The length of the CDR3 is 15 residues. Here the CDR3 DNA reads TGTGCCAGCAGTGATTGGGGGCATGAGCACGGGGAGCTGTTTTTT. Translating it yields CASSDWGHEHGELFF.

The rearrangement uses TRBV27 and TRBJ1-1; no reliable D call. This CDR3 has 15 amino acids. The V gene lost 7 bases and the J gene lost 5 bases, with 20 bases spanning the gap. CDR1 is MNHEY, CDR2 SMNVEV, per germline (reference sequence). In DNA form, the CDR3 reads TGTGCCAGCATTTCCCGATTAGAGAGTAGAACTGAAGCTTTCTTT. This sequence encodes CASISRLESRTEAFF.

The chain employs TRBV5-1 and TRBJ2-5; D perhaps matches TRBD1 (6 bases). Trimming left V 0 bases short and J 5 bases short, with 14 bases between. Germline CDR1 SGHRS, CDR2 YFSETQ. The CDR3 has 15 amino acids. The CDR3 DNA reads TGCGCCAGCAGCTTGGTCGGCAGGGACATCGAGACCCAGTACTTC. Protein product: CASSLVGRDIETQYF.

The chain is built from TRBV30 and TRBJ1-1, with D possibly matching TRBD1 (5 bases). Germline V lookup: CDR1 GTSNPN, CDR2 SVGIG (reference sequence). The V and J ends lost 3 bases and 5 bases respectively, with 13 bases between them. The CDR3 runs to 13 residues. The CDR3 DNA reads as TGTGCCTGGAGGGCTGGGGGGGTAACTGAAGCTTTCTTT. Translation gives CAWRAGGVTEAFF.

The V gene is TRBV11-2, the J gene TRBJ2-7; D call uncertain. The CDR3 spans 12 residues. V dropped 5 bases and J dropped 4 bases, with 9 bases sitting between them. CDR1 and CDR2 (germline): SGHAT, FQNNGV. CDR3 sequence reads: CASSEMIYEQYF. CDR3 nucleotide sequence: TGTGCCAGCAGCGAGATGATTTACGAGCAGTACTTC.

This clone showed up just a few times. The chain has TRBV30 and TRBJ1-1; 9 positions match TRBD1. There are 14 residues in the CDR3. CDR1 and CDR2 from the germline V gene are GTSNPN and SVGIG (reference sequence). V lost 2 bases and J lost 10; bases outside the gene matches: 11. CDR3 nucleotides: TGTGCCTGGAGTTACGGACAGGGGAGACTCGGAGCTTTCTTT. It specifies CAWSYGQGRLGAFF.

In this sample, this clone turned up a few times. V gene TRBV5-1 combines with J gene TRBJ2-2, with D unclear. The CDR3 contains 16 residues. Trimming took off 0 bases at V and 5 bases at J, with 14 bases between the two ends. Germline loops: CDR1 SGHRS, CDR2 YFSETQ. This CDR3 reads CASSLAPSGLTGELFF. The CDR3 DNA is TGCGCCAGCAGCTTGGCCCCTTCAGGCTTAACCGGGGAGCTGTTTTTT.

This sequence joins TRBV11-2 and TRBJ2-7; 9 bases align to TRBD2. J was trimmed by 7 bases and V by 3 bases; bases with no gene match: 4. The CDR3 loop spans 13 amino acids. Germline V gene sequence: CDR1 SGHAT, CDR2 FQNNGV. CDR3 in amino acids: CASSLGLAWEQYF. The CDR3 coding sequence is TGTGCCAGCAGCTTGGGACTAGCTTGGGAGCAGTACTTC.

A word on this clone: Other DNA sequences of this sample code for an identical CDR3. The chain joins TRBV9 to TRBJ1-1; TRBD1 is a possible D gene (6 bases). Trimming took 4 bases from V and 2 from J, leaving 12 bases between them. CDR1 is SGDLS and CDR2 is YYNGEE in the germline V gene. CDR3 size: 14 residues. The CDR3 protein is CASSPTGANTEAFF. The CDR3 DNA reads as TGTGCCAGCAGCCCAACGGGGGCTAACACTGAAGCTTTCTTT.

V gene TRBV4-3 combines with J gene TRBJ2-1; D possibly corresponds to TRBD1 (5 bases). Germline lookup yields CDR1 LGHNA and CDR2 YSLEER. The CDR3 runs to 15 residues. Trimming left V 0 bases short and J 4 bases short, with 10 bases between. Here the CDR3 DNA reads TGCGCCAGCAGCCAAGAAGACAGAACTTACAATGAGCAGTTCTTC. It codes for CASSQEDRTYNEQFF.

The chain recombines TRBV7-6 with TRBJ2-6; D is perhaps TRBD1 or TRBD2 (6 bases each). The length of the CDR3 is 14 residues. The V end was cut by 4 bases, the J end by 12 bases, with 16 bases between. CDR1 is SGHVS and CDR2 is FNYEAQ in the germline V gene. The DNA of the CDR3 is TGTGCCAGCAGCTACTCAGGGGAGGTTTCCGTCCTGACTTTC. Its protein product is CASSYSGEVSVLTF.